A selection of T cell receptor beta chains follows, all from one sample in a study of glioma-infiltrating T cells after dendritic cell vaccination. Clones were sequenced by immunoSEQ multiplex PCR, and TCRdb holds only the in-frame ones, with some missing. The sample consists of about 90,000 clones, more than 75% of them appearing once. Sequencing used blood, obtained before dendritic cell vaccination. The receptors were gathered from a human donor with glioblastoma. Both conserved end residues are part of each CDR3. Fields, in order: clone size, J gene, D gene, V gene, CDR3 DNA, CDR3 protein. A D gene is named only where the DNA matches it firmly. A row's size may be missing; if present it is once, few, many or a size class.

>NA|TRBJ1-5|NA|TRBV19
TGTGCCAGTAGTCCTCGGCAGGGCAATCAGCCCCAGCATTTT
CASSPRQGNQPQHF
>NA|TRBJ2-7|TRBD2|TRBV6-1
TGTGCCAGCAGACCCACGGGGGGGTTTGCCTACGAGCAGTACTTC
CASRPTGGFAYEQYF
>NA|TRBJ1-5|TRBD1|TRBV18
TGTGCCAGCTCACCAGCAGGGGGTACGAACAATCAGCCCCAGCATTTT
CASSPAGGTNNQPQHF
>NA|TRBJ1-1|NA|TRBV13
TGTGCCAGCAGCTTCTTTAGCAGGGGAGGGGACACTGAAGCTTTCTTT
CASSFFSRGGDTEAFF
>once|TRBJ1-1|NA|TRBV6-1
TGTGCCAGCAGTGAAGGTCAGGGTGAGACTGAAGCTTTCTTT
CASSEGQGETEAFF
>NA|TRBJ1-2|TRBD1|TRBV2
TGTGCCAGCAGTGAACTGGGGACAGGGGGCTACACCTTC
CASSELGTGGYTF
>NA|TRBJ1-5|TRBD1|TRBV29-1
TGCAGCGTGGCCCCCGGGGACAGCAGGCCCCAGCATTTT
CSVAPGDSRPQHF
>NA|TRBJ2-1|NA|TRBV2
TGTGCCAGCAGTGTAAGGGGCAATGAGCAGTTCTTC
CASSVRGNEQFF
>NA|TRBJ2-3|TRBD1|TRBV5-1
TGCGCCAGCAGCCCAAGACAGGGAAGCCCAGATACGCAGTATTTT
CASSPRQGSPDTQYF
>NA|TRBJ1-2|NA|TRBV27
TGTGCCAGCAGACTCGGGACTTCCTATGGCTACACCTTC
CASRLGTSYGYTF
>once|TRBJ2-5|TRBD2|TRBV5-4
TGTGCCAGCAGCCCGGGACTAGCGGGAGAGACCCAGTACTTC
CASSPGLAGETQYF
>NA|TRBJ1-6|NA|TRBV18
TGTGCCAGCTCACCTAGCGGCGCAATTAATTCACCCCTCCACTTT
CASSPSGAINSPLHF
>NA|TRBJ2-7|NA|TRBV15
TGTGCCACCAGCAAGGACACGGAATACGAGCAGTACTTC
CATSKDTEYEQYF
>NA|TRBJ2-5|NA|TRBV5-4
TGTGCCGAAGGGGGGGGGTACCAAGAGACCCAGTACTTC
CAEGGGYQETQYF
>NA|TRBJ2-3|NA|TRBV7-3
TGTGCCAGCAGCCTAGCAGGTGGCGATACGCAGTATTTT
CASSLAGGDTQYF
>NA|TRBJ2-7|NA|TRBV5-6
TGTGCCAGCAGCTTCCGGGACACAACCTACGAGCAGTACTTC
CASSFRDTTYEQYF
>few|TRBJ2-3|TRBD2|TRBV7-2
TGTGCCAGCAGCTCCTTCGCTTGGGGAGGGCGCACTAGCACAGATACGCAGTATTTT
CASSSFAWGGRTSTDTQYF
>NA|TRBJ2-1|TRBD1|TRBV18
TGTGCCAGCTCACCACAGGGACAGAGCTCCTACAATGAGCAGTTCTTC
CASSPQGQSSYNEQFF